Listed below are T cell receptor beta chains from one sample, sequenced in a study of Ad26.COV2.S vaccination and SARS-CoV-2 variants. Some clones are missing from TCRdb's copy, which holds only in-frame ones; the method was immunoSEQ multiplex PCR. The sample includes more than 400,000 clones, 90% of them seen just once. Sequenced material: peripheral blood, taken in a trial of Ad26.COV2.S vaccine versus placebo. The receptors derive from a person aged 18-60 years who received the Ad26.COV2.S COVID-19 vaccine or a placebo. Both conserved end residues are part of each CDR3. D genes are given only for firm matches. Not every row has a clone size; where given, it reads once, few, many or a size class.

clone size | D gene | J gene | V gene | CDR3 DNA | CDR3 protein
- | - | TRBJ2-1 | TRBV20-1 | TGCAGTGCTAGTGATTCGTATGAGCAGTTCTTC | CSASDSYEQFF
- | - | TRBJ1-3 | TRBV12-3/TRBV12-4 | TGTGCCAGCAGTTTAGCTGGGGGAAACACCATATATTTT | CASSLAGGNTIYF
- | - | TRBJ2-5 | TRBV9 | TGTGCCAGCAGCGTAGGGGGGAGGCCGGCAGGAGAGACCCAGTACTTC | CASSVGGRPAGETQYF
- | - | TRBJ1-5 | TRBV7-9 | TGTGCCAGCAGCTTAGGTACACAGGGATGGGATCAGCCCCAGCATTTT | CASSLGTQGWDQPQHF
- | TRBD2 | TRBJ2-3 | TRBV5-4 | TGTGCCAGCAGCTTGGCTAGCGGGAGCGTTGGCACAGATACGCAGTATTTT | CASSLASGSVGTDTQYF
- | TRBD2 | TRBJ2-7 | TRBV7-2 | TGTGCCAGCAGCTGGGGGACTAGCGGGATCTACGAGCAGTACTTC | CASSWGTSGIYEQYF
- | TRBD1 | TRBJ2-3 | TRBV5-1 | TGCGCCAGCAGCTCCACGGGACAGGGGTACGATACGCAGTATTTT | CASSSTGQGYDTQYF
few | TRBD2 | TRBJ2-1 | TRBV27 | TGTGCCAGCAGCCCCCGTCGTATGTCTAGCGGGAGGGATGAGCAGTTCTTC | CASSPRRMSSGRDEQFF
- | - | TRBJ2-7 | TRBV27 | TGTGCCAGCAGTCAGTGGACCTTGGCCGACGAGCAGTACTTC | CASSQWTLADEQYF
once | - | TRBJ2-5 | TRBV14 | TGTGCCAGCAGCCAAGGCCCCAGTCAAGAGACCCAGTACTTC | CASSQGPSQETQYF
once | - | TRBJ1-4 | TRBV27 | TGTGCCAGCAGTGCCAAGCGGACAGCCATTGCAACTAATGAAAAACTGTTTTTT | CASSAKRTAIATNEKLFF
- | TRBD2 | TRBJ2-7 | TRBV3-1/TRBV3-2 | TGTGCCAGCAGCCGCCCGTTAGCGGGTCACGAGCAGTACTTC | CASSRPLAGHEQYF
- | TRBD1 | TRBJ2-6 | TRBV6-2/TRBV6-3 | TGTGCCAGCAGTTCCCCTAGACAGGGGGGTTCTGGGGCCAACGTCCTGACTTTC | CASSSPRQGGSGANVLTF
- | - | TRBJ2-1 | TRBV4-3 | TGCGCCAGCAGCCAAGATAGGTTAGCCAATGAGCAGTTCTTC | CASSQDRLANEQFF
few | - | TRBJ1-2 | TRBV9 | TGTGCCAGCAGCGAAGCAGTCCCGTATGGCTACACCTTC | CASSEAVPYGYTF
- | TRBD1 | TRBJ2-3 | TRBV5-4 | TGTGCCAGCAGCTTGACAGGGGTGCGGCCAGATACGCAGTATTTT | CASSLTGVRPDTQYF
- | TRBD1 | TRBJ2-2 | TRBV5-4 | TGTGCCAGCAGCCCGGGACAGGGACGAACCGGGGAGCTGTTTTTT | CASSPGQGRTGELFF
- | - | TRBJ2-4 | TRBV11-1 | TGTGCCAGCAGCTTAACGGGACCAGGTAACATTCAGTACTTC | CASSLTGPGNIQYF
- | - | TRBJ2-2 | TRBV4-2 | TGTGCCAGCAGCCGACGGGCCACCACCGGGGAGCTGTTTTTT | CASSRRATTGELFF
- | TRBD1 | TRBJ2-2 | TRBV5-4 | TGTGCCAGCAGCCGTGAACCCGGGACAGGGTCCGGGGAGCTGTTTTTT | CASSREPGTGSGELFF
- | TRBD1 | TRBJ2-1 | TRBV9 | TGTGCCAGCAGCCCCATCACCGGGACAGCCCTCTACAATGAGCAGTTCTTC | CASSPITGTALYNEQFF
- | - | TRBJ2-7 | TRBV7-9 | TGTGCCAGCACCCGGACTCCGGGATGGGGCGAGCAGTACTTC | CASTRTPGWGEQYF
- | TRBD1 | TRBJ1-5 | TRBV19 | TGTGCCAGTAGTATTACAGGGGGCACTCAGCCCCAGCATTTT | CASSITGGTQPQHF
- | - | TRBJ1-1 | TRBV28 | TGTGCCAGCAGTTTATATGTGAACACTGAAGCTTTCTTT | CASSLYVNTEAFF
- | - | TRBJ2-2 | TRBV19 | TGTGCCAGTAGTATTGACCGGGCAGACAACACCGGGGAGCTGTTTTTT | CASSIDRADNTGELFF
- | TRBD1 | TRBJ2-5 | TRBV11-2 | TGTGCCAGCAGCTATAGGACAGGGGGCGAAGAGACCCAGTACTTC | CASSYRTGGEETQYF
once | - | TRBJ2-3 | TRBV5-4 | TGTGCCAGCAGCTTGGGTCAACCCGATACGCAGTATTTT | CASSLGQPDTQYF
- | - | TRBJ2-7 | TRBV9 | TGTGCCAGCAGCGTAGGGGACTCCACCTACGAGCAGTACTTC | CASSVGDSTYEQYF
- | TRBD1 | TRBJ2-7 | TRBV5-4 | TGTGCCAGCAGCTTGGCAGGGGGCGGATACTACGAGCAGTACTTC | CASSLAGGGYYEQYF
- | TRBD1 | TRBJ2-7 | TRBV10-3 | TGTGCCTGCGGGACAGGGGCCTACGAGCAGTACTTC | CACGTGAYEQYF
- | - | TRBJ2-5 | TRBV5-5 | TGTGCCAGCGAGCCTGACAAAGGAGGGCCGGTAGAGACCCAGTACTTC | CASEPDKGGPVETQYF
- | - | TRBJ1-1 | TRBV7-9 | TGTGCCAGCAGCTTAAGCACAGGGAGCTTTGAAGCTTTCTTT | CASSLSTGSFEAFF
- | - | TRBJ2-1 | TRBV9 | TGTGCCAGCAGCGTAGGGGAAGGGGAGCAGTTCTTC | CASSVGEGEQFF
- | - | TRBJ2-3 | TRBV7-8 | TGTGCCAGCAGCCTCTATAGCACAGATACGCAGTATTTT | CASSLYSTDTQYF
- | - | TRBJ2-3 | TRBV6-5 | TGTGCCAGCAGTTCTTCAAAAGCGGGCACAGATACGCAGTATTTT | CASSSSKAGTDTQYF
- | - | TRBJ1-6 | TRBV25-1 | TGTGCCAGCAGTGAATTCCGGAATTCACCCCTCCACTTT | CASSEFRNSPLHF
- | - | TRBJ1-2 | TRBV7-8 | TGTGCCAGCAGCCGACAGGATAACTATGGCTACACCTTC | CASSRQDNYGYTF
- | TRBD2 | TRBJ2-7 | TRBV7-8 | TGTGCCAGCAGCTTAGTTTATAGGCGGGAGAGTCTAGGCGAGCAGTACTTC | CASSLVYRRESLGEQYF
- | - | TRBJ2-7 | TRBV18 | TGTGCCAGCTCCCACCCCAGCACACCTAGCTACGAGCAGTACTTC | CASSHPSTPSYEQYF
- | - | TRBJ2-1 | TRBV18 | TGTGCCAGCTCACCAGACGGGACGGCCTACAATGAGCAGTTCTTC | CASSPDGTAYNEQFF
- | - | TRBJ2-1 | TRBV24-1 | TGTGCCACCAGTGCTCGGGGTATAGGAAATGAGCAGTTCTTC | CATSARGIGNEQFF
- | - | TRBJ1-5 | TRBV28 | TGTGCCAGTAAAGTCACAGGGAGGAATCAGCCCCAGCATTTT | CASKVTGRNQPQHF
- | - | TRBJ1-1 | TRBV20-1 | TGCAGTGCTACCCGGGACTTGAGGGCTTTCTTT | CSATRDLRAFF
- | - | TRBJ1-2 | TRBV21-1 | TGTGCCAGCAGCAAAGCACATGGGGATGGCTATGGCTACACCTTC | CASSKAHGDGYGYTF
- | - | TRBJ2-3 | TRBV12-3/TRBV12-4 | TGTGCCAGCAGTAGCCCTACAGATACGCAGTATTTT | CASSSPTDTQYF
- | TRBD1 | TRBJ1-5 | TRBV28 | TGTGCCAGCAGTTCCGGGACAGCACTTTATAGCAATCAGCCCCAGCATTTT | CASSSGTALYSNQPQHF
- | - | TRBJ2-1 | TRBV11-3 | TGTGCCAGCAGCCCACGGAACGGGGTTCACTCCTACAATGAGCAGTTCTTC | CASSPRNGVHSYNEQFF
- | TRBD1 | TRBJ2-6 | TRBV9 | TGTGCCAGCAGCGTAGGACCGCTCCGGGACAGGGGTTTTGGGGCCAACGTCCTGACTTTC | CASSVGPLRDRGFGANVLTF